The rows below give T cell receptor beta chains drawn from one sample of a study of T cells in Graves' hyperthyroidism and ophthalmopathy. TCRdb reanalysed the multiplex PCR reads using MiXCR and keeps one entry per CDR3 protein. The table has about 600,000 distinct CDR3 sequences, more than 12% seen once; the top ten hold about an eighth. Sequences were obtained from blood. Source of these receptors: a woman aged 45-60 years with Graves' ophthalmopathy. Both conserved end residues are part of each CDR3. D genes are given only for firm matches. A row's size may be missing; if present it is once, few, many or a size class.

CDR3: CASSADSFSGNTIYF
DNA: TGTGCCAGCAGCGCTGACAGTTTCTCTGGAAACACCATATATTTT
length: 15
size: few
V: TRBV9
J: TRBJ1-3
D: .

CDR3: CASSQGDRDGYEQYF
DNA: TGTGCCAGCAGCCAAGGGGACAGGGATGGCTACGAGCAGTACTTC
length: 15
size: many
V: TRBV4-2
J: TRBJ2-7
D: TRBD1

CDR3: CASVPRSRPKAGNTIYF
DNA: TGTGCCAGCGTTCCCCGGAGCAGACCCAAGGCAGGAAACACCATATATTTT
length: 17
size: few
V: TRBV28
J: TRBJ1-3
D: .

CDR3: CSVENLEAFF
DNA: TGCAGCGTTGAGAACTTGGAGGCTTTCTTT
length: 10
size: many
V: TRBV29-1
J: TRBJ1-1
D: .

CDR3: CASSLTGLAGVKYEQYF
DNA: TGTGCCAGCAGTTTGACGGGACTAGCGGGAGTTAAGTACGAGCAGTACTTC
length: 17
size: many
V: TRBV28
J: TRBJ2-7
D: TRBD2

CDR3: CASSAFPGTSGRTYEQYF
DNA: TGTGCCAGCAGTGCCTTTCCCGGGACTAGCGGGCGGACCTACGAGCAGTACTTC
length: 18
size: .
V: TRBV27
J: TRBJ2-7
D: TRBD2

CDR3: CASSPRTEKFSYEQYF
DNA: TGTGCCAGCTCACCAAGGACAGAAAAATTCTCCTACGAGCAGTACTTC
length: 16
size: once
V: TRBV18
J: TRBJ2-7
D: .

CDR3: CASSLIGRTPNTQYF
DNA: TGTGCCAGCAGCTTAATCGGCAGGACCCCGAATACGCAGTATTTT
length: 15
size: many
V: TRBV7-8
J: TRBJ2-3
D: .

CDR3: CSARDLSGTEQYF
DNA: TGCAGTGCTAGAGATTTGTCGGGGACCGAGCAGTACTTC
length: 13
size: .
V: TRBV20-1
J: TRBJ2-7
D: .

CDR3: CANSGQGLPYEQYF
DNA: TGTGCCAACTCGGGACAGGGCCTACCCTACGAGCAGTACTTC
length: 14
size: many
V: TRBV2
J: TRBJ2-7
D: TRBD1

CDR3: CASSKQSSGANVLTF
DNA: TGTGCCAGCAGCAAACAGAGCTCTGGGGCCAACGTCCTGACTTTC
length: 15
size: many
V: TRBV7-3
J: TRBJ2-6
D: .